Listed here are 17 T cell receptor beta chains from one sample, sequenced in a study of blood T cell repertoires in COVID-19. Here immunoSEQ multiplex PCR was the method, and the copy in TCRdb shows in-frame clones only, minus some. This repertoire shows 35,000 or so clones, around three quarters found once; its top ten account for approximately 15%. The sequenced sample consisted of peripheral blood. Receptor source: a woman between 65 and 79 years old with acute or convalescent COVID-19.

The chain joins TRBV19 to TRBJ2-1, with D possibly being TRBD1 (5 bases). This CDR3 spans 15 amino acids. Germline V gives CDR1 LNHDA, CDR2 SQIVND (reference sequence). With 5 bases removed from V and 1 base from J, the gap between germline ends came to 12 bases. The CDR3 here is CASSLAKGSYNEQFF. The CDR3 nucleotides are TGTGCCAGTAGTCTCGCGAAGGGGTCCTACAATGAGCAGTTCTTC.

Comment on this clone: A read error may account for a junction end that differs from germline. This chain links TRBV9 with TRBJ1-6; perhaps TRBD1 as D (6 bases). The CDR3 totals 16 residues. From germline, CDR1 is SGDLS and CDR2 YYNGEE. The CDR3 loop reads CASSGTGRSDNSPLHF. As DNA, the CDR3 is TGTGCCAGCAGCGGCACAGGGCGCTCCGATAATTCACCCCTCCACTTT.

The V call is TRBV6-5, the J call TRBJ2-3, with TRBD1 identical over 7 bases. The V and J ends lost 11 bases and 1 base, in that order; junction bases with no gene match: 9. The CDR3 extends over 14 amino acids. From germline, CDR1 is MNHEY and CDR2 SVGAGI. In DNA, the CDR3 is TGTGCCGGATACTGGACAGGCGGCACAGATACGCAGTATTTT. This sequence encodes CAGYWTGGTDTQYF.

The chain combines TRBV14 with TRBJ2-7, with 9 bases lining up with TRBD1. The germline V gene encodes CDR1 SGHDN and CDR2 FVKESK. The V and J ends lost 3 bases and 3 bases, in that order; junction bases with no gene match: 6. The CDR3 spans 15 residues. The chain's CDR3 is CASSHTDRGRYEQYF. CDR3 DNA: TGTGCCAGCAGCCACACGGACAGGGGACGCTACGAGCAGTACTTC.

V is TRBV10-2 and J is TRBJ2-2, with 8 bases matching TRBD2. V dropped 8 bases and J dropped 5; count of bases not matched to a gene: 7. CDR1 is WSHSY and CDR2 is SAAADI in the germline V gene. This CDR3 region has 14 residues. The CDR3 coding sequence is TGCGCCAGCGGGAAGACTAGCGAGACCGGGGAGCTGTTTTTT. Protein: CASGKTSETGELFF.

The chain has TRBV29-1 and TRBJ2-7, with 7 bases that match TRBD1. CDR3 size: 14 residues. V lost 6 bases, J lost 2 bases, and 10 bases stayed unmatched. Germline V gene lookup returns CDR1 SQVTM and CDR2 ANQGSEA. The CDR3 sequence is CSVTRDSIPYEQYF. CDR3 nucleotide sequence: TGCAGCGTGACCCGGGACAGTATACCCTACGAGCAGTACTTC.

The genes are TRBV5-6 and TRBJ2-3; the match to TRBD2 covers 13 bases. This CDR3 comprises 18 residues. The germline CDR1 and CDR2 sequences are SGHDT and YYEEEE. J was trimmed by 4 bases and V by 0 bases; bases with no gene match: 8. The DNA of the CDR3 is TGTGCCAGCAGCTTGGCCCGACTAGCGGGAGGCTGGGCAGATACGCAGTATTTT. Protein: CASSLARLAGGWADTQYF.

The DNA for the CDR3 is TGTGCCAGCAGTTCGTACAGGGGGAACTCCTACGAGCAGTACTTC. As protein: CASSSYRGNSYEQYF. The chain couples TRBV28 to TRBJ2-7, with 8 bases fitting TRBD1. The CDR3 runs 15 residues. V lost 4 bases and J lost 0; bases outside the gene matches: 5. The germline V gene has CDR1 MDHEN and CDR2 SYDVKM.

The gene calls are TRBV6-5 and TRBJ2-7, with 11 bases identical to TRBD1. This CDR3 spans 15 amino acids. Germline CDR1 is MNHEY and CDR2 is SVGAGI. With V trimmed by 7 bases and J by 5 bases, 10 bases remained unmatched. CDR3 residues: CASILRDRGIHEQYF. In DNA form, the CDR3 reads TGTGCCAGCATACTCAGGGACAGGGGGATCCACGAGCAGTACTTC.

V gene TRBV10-3 combines with J gene TRBJ2-5; D is possibly TRBD2 (5 bases). The germline V gene has CDR1 ENHRY and CDR2 SYGVKD. The CDR3 totals 15 residues. V was pared by 5 bases and J by 2 bases, with 15 bases between. The CDR3 spells CAISKLGQNQETQYF. CDR3 DNA sequence: TGTGCCATCAGTAAACTAGGGCAGAATCAAGAGACCCAGTACTTC.

This chain joins TRBV5-1 and TRBJ2-7, with 9 bases lining up with TRBD1. J gave up 2 bases and V 5 bases, and 8 bases lay outside the gene matches. Germline values: CDR1 SGHRS, CDR2 YFSETQ. The CDR3 loop spans 15 amino acids. The CDR3 sequence is CASRTTGGSTYEQYF. Here the CDR3 DNA reads TGCGCCAGCAGGACCACAGGGGGCTCGACCTACGAGCAGTACTTC.

This chain links TRBV4-1 with TRBJ1-3, with unresolved D. The ends were cut back, 1 base at V and 4 bases at J, with 17 bases in the middle. This CDR3 region has 17 residues. The germline V gene encodes CDR1 MGHRA and CDR2 YSYEKL. The chain's CDR3 is CASSQGSGGVAGNTIYF. CDR3 nucleotide sequence: TGCGCCAGCAGCCAAGGAAGTGGCGGGGTCGCCGGAAACACCATATATTTT.

The chain combines TRBV5-1 with TRBJ2-5; 7 bases fit TRBD1. The CDR3 is 13 residues long. Germline assignment: CDR1 SGHRS and CDR2 YFSETQ. V dropped 3 bases and J dropped 7; count of bases not matched to a gene: 6. CDR3 DNA: TGCGCCAGCAGCTCGGACAGGTCGGGGACCCAGTACTTC. Its translation is CASSSDRSGTQYF.

The chain carries TRBV5-5 and TRBJ1-2; 11 nucleotides align to TRBD1. The CDR3 has 16 amino acids. Germline CDR1 is SGHKS and CDR2 is YYEKEE (reference sequence). J lost 3 bases, V lost 2 bases, and 6 bases had no gene match. This CDR3 is CASSLRDRGNDYGYTF. CDR3 bases: TGTGCCAGCAGCTTAAGGGACAGGGGGAATGACTATGGCTACACCTTC.

The chain recombines TRBV3-1 (or the pseudogene TRBV3-2) with TRBJ2-1; 7 positions match TRBD2. The germline V gene encodes CDR1 LGHDT and CDR2 YNNKEL (reference sequence). Germline trimming cut 3 bases from V and 8 bases from J; bases unmatched to any gene: 16. The CDR3 is 17 residues long. The CDR3 loop reads CASSHWREKGGHDEQFF. Written as DNA, the CDR3 is TGTGCCAGCAGCCATTGGCGGGAGAAGGGAGGACACGATGAGCAGTTCTTC.

The chain couples TRBV11-2 to TRBJ1-1; D not resolved. The ends were cut back, 5 bases at V and 1 base at J, with 14 bases in the middle. Germline values: CDR1 SGHAT, CDR2 FQNNGV. The CDR3 is 15 amino acids. Here the CDR3 DNA reads TGTGCCAGCAGCCTCAACCAGTACCCGAACACTGAAGCTTTCTTT. It translates to CASSLNQYPNTEAFF.

The chain employs TRBV15 and TRBJ2-6, with D possibly TRBD2 on 5 matching bases. The CDR3 consists of 16 residues. CDR1 is LNHNV and CDR2 is YYDKDF in the germline V gene (reference sequence). Trimming shortened V by 0 bases and J by 2 bases, and 8 bases separated the two germline ends. The CDR3 region has the DNA TGTGCCACCAGCAGAGATTCCGGGGCTGGGGCCAACGTCCTGACTTTC. It yields the protein CATSRDSGAGANVLTF.